This T cell receptor (beta chain) is from a study of OX40 agonist ivuxolimab in advanced cancers. The overall study: With ivuxolimab, an agonistic anti-OX40 (CD134) antibody, patients were treated. Patients in dose escalation had liver, melanoma, kidney or head and neck cancers. The study reported partial responses in three patients: one hepatocellular carcinoma, two cutaneous melanoma. Broader study findings: Blood T cells, both CD4+ and CD8+, expanded clonally by week 6 at 0.1 to 3.0 mg/kg.

On this clone: Its antigen is still unknown.

The germline V and J ends were trimmed by 5 bases and 2 bases, with 10 bases remaining between them. CDR3 length: 14 residues. From germline, CDR1 is SQVTM and CDR2 ANQGSEA. Repertoires were generated with immunoSEQ multiplex PCR, while TCRdb's copy carries only in-frame clones and drops some. The table includes under 65,000 clones, about 91% detected once. V usage is TRBV29-1 and J usage is TRBJ2-6; TRBD1 might be the D (5 bases). The clonotype was recovered from an adult with an advanced solid tumor such as melanoma, head and neck, liver or kidney cancer. The material sequenced was CD4+ or CD8+ T cells sorted from blood, taken in a trial of the OX40 agonist ivuxolimab. The CDR3 region has the DNA TGCAGCGTTACGGTAGGGGCTGGGGCCAACGTCCTGACTTTC. As protein: CSVTVGAGANVLTF.